These 27 T cell receptor beta chains share one sample of origin, sequenced in a study of T cell responses to AZD1222 COVID-19 vaccine. Method: immunoSEQ multiplex PCR; TCRdb's copy keeps in-frame clones and lacks some. The sample shows roughly 200,000 clones, approximately 90% of them seen only once. The starting material was peripheral blood, obtained 28 days after the second AZD1222 dose. The receptors shown here come from an adult who received the AZD1222 COVID-19 vaccine.

The chain combines TRBV18 with TRBJ1-1; 11 nucleotides match TRBD1. Germline CDR1 is KGHSH and CDR2 is LQKENI. The CDR3 runs 15 residues. Trimming cost V 3 bases and J 6 bases; bases outside gene matches: 6. DNA of the CDR3: TGTGCCAGCTCACCGAGGGGACAGGGGGACCCTGAAGCTTTCTTT. The encoded protein is CASSPRGQGDPEAFF. Full variable domain (outside the CDR3, taken from reference TRBV18 and TRBJ1-1): NAGVMQNPRHLVRRRGQEARLRCSPMKGHSHVYWYRQLPEEGLKFMVYLQKENIIDESGMPKERFSAEFPKEGPSILRIQQVVRGDSAAYFCASSPRGQGDPEAFFGQGTRLTVV.

The chain uses TRBV7-2 and TRBJ1-2, with TRBD1 matching over 7 bases. The trim removed 4 bases at V and 8 bases at J, leaving 7 bases unmatched. The CDR3 contains 13 residues. Germline V lookup: CDR1 SGHTA, CDR2 FQGNSA. CDR3 residues: CASSSTGARGYTF. The CDR3 bases are TGTGCCAGCAGCTCAACAGGGGCTAGGGGCTACACCTTC.

This sequence joins TRBV11-2 and TRBJ2-7; no firm D call. V was trimmed by 3 bases and J by 0 bases, leaving 9 bases between them. The CDR3 runs 14 residues. From germline, CDR1 is SGHAT and CDR2 FQNNGV. The DNA for the CDR3 is TGTGCCAGCAGCTTCTCTGTGTACTCCTACGAGCAGTACTTC. Protein product: CASSFSVYSYEQYF.

J is TRBJ1-2 and V is TRBV12-3 or TRBV12-4; possible D gene TRBD1, 5 bases. The CDR3 runs to 12 residues. V lost 3 bases, J lost 4 bases, and 6 bases lay in between. The DNA of the CDR3 is TGTGCCAGCAGTTTCGGGGGCTATGGCTACACCTTC. Protein sequence: CASSFGGYGYTF.

V is TRBV6-1 and J is TRBJ1-5, with 7 positions matching TRBD1. The germline CDR1 and CDR2 sequences are MNHNS and SASEGT. Trimming took 4 bases from V and 4 from J; bases not matched to a gene: 10. The CDR3 is 16 amino acids. The CDR3 bases are TGTGCCAGCAGTGGGGAAGGGGGCCATAGAAATCAGCCCCAGCATTTT. Amino acid sequence: CASSGEGGHRNQPQHF.

The rearrangement uses TRBV30 and TRBJ1-1; 8 nucleotides agree with TRBD1. The length of the CDR3 is 13 residues. Germline trimming cut 8 bases from V and 1 base from J; bases unmatched to any gene: 6. Per the germline V gene, CDR1 is GTSNPN and CDR2 is SVGIG (reference sequence). For the CDR3, the DNA is TGTGCCGGGAACAGGGGGTCGAACACTGAAGCTTTCTTT. As protein: CAGNRGSNTEAFF.

The V gene is TRBV6-5, the J gene TRBJ1-1, with TRBD1 as a possible D gene (6 bases). This CDR3 contains 14 residues. Germline CDR1 and CDR2: MNHEY and SVGAGI. V was cut by 8 bases and J by 4 bases, with 17 bases left in between. CDR3 sequence (DNA): TGTGCCAGCTGGGGGCATCCGAGGGGCACTGAAGCTTTCTTT. This gives the protein CASWGHPRGTEAFF.

V usage is TRBV6-5 and J usage is TRBJ1-2; the match to TRBD1 covers 8 bases. Germline assignment: CDR1 MNHEY and CDR2 SVGAGI. This CDR3 is 16 amino acids long. The trim removed 2 bases at V and 6 bases at J, leaving 11 bases unmatched. This CDR3 is CASSYAIRTGWDGYTF. The CDR3 nucleotides read TGTGCCAGCAGTTACGCCATCAGGACAGGGTGGGATGGCTACACCTTC.

This clone was counted a few times. The CDR3 coding sequence is TGTGCCTGGAGTGTCGGCCGGGGAAGTGGCCAGCCCCAGCATTTT. It is translated as CAWSVGRGSGQPQHF. The chain joins TRBV30 to TRBJ1-5; no reliable D call. The CDR3 contains 15 residues. Trimming pared 0 bases from V and 7 bases from J, leaving 16 bases between. Germline V gene data show CDR1 as GTSNPN and CDR2 as SVGIG (reference sequence).

V gene TRBV4-3 combines with J gene TRBJ2-7; the D is unclear. Germline V gene lookup returns CDR1 LGHNA and CDR2 YSLEER. Between the trimmed V and J ends, which lost 0 bases and 1 base, there was a span of 7 bases. This CDR3 spans 14 amino acids. The CDR3 spells CASSQDRSSYEQYF. For the CDR3, the DNA is TGCGCCAGCAGCCAAGACAGGAGTTCCTACGAGCAGTACTTC.

This rearrangement joins TRBV5-1 to TRBJ1-3, with D perhaps TRBD1 (5 bases). Trimming stripped 4 bases from V and 0 bases from J, with 11 bases between. CDR3 length: 15 residues. Germline V gene sequence: CDR1 SGHRS, CDR2 YFSETQ. CDR3 protein: CASSTGRPSGNTIYF. CDR3 coding DNA: TGCGCCAGCAGCACAGGTCGGCCCTCTGGAAACACCATATATTTT. The whole variable domain, remainder taken from reference TRBV5-1 and TRBJ1-3, is KAGVTQTPRYLIKTRGQQVTLSCSPISGHRSVSWYQQTPGQGLQFLFEYFSETQRNKGNFPGRFSGRQFSNSRSEMNVSTLELGDSALYLCASSTGRPSGNTIYFGEGSWLTVV.

V and J are TRBV6-5 and TRBJ2-2; TRBD1 matches 9 bases. This CDR3 is 16 amino acids long. CDR1 MNHEY and CDR2 SVGAGI come from the germline V gene. V gave up 2 bases and J gave up 1 base; unmatched junction bases: 2. The CDR3 spells CASSYGTGWNTGELFF. The CDR3 DNA sequence: TGTGCCAGCAGTTACGGGACAGGGTGGAACACCGGGGAGCTGTTTTTT.

V and J are TRBV19 and TRBJ1-6, with D possibly matching TRBD1 (6 bases). V dropped 8 bases and J dropped 9 bases, with 14 bases sitting between them. This CDR3 comprises 13 residues. Germline CDR1 and CDR2: LNHDA and SQIVND (reference sequence). CDR3 residues: CASRRGTGSPLHF. CDR3 DNA sequence: TGTGCCAGTCGCAGGGGAACGGGTTCACCCCTCCACTTT.

The chain carries TRBV3-1 (or the pseudogene TRBV3-2) and TRBJ2-5; D is unresolved. The J call may not be correct, given that the DNA end is closer to TRBJ2-7. This CDR3 region has 14 residues. CDR1 and CDR2 from the germline V gene are LGHDT and YNNKEL (reference sequence). The CDR3 DNA is TGTGCCAGCAGCCAAGCCTCTGGTTCCTACGAGCAGTACTTC. This codes for CASSQASGSYEQYF.

This clone was counted once. The gene calls are TRBV5-6 and TRBJ2-2; TRBD1 matches at 7 bases. Germline V gives CDR1 SGHDT, CDR2 YYEEEE. The CDR3 extends over 14 amino acids. J lost 8 bases, V lost 3 bases, and 7 bases had no gene match. Here the CDR3 DNA reads TGTGCCAGCAGCTGGGGGACAGAGATAGGGGAGCTGTTTTTT. Its translation is CASSWGTEIGELFF.

The gene calls are TRBV5-8 and TRBJ2-1; D is unresolved. The CDR3 runs to 16 residues. The V and J ends lost 1 base and 4 bases respectively, with 15 bases between them. The germline CDR1 and CDR2 sequences are SGHTS and YDEGEE. The CDR3 DNA follows: TGTGCCAGCAGCTTGAAGATGGTATTGGGATACAATGAGCAGTTCTTC. Translation gives CASSLKMVLGYNEQFF.

In DNA, the CDR3 is TGTGCTAGTGCCAGGACAAGCTCCTACGAGCAGTACTTC. This codes for CASARTSSYEQYF. The chain couples TRBV12-5 to TRBJ2-7, with a possible D match to TRBD1 (5 bases). CDR3 length: 13 residues. Germline V lookup: CDR1 LGHNT, CDR2 FRNRAP. Trimming pared 7 bases from V and 0 bases from J, leaving 10 bases between. Supplemented by reference TRBV12-5 and TRBJ2-7, the full variable domain reads DARVTQTPRHKVTEMGQEVTMRCQPILGHNTVFWYRQTMMQGLELLAYFRNRAPLDDSGMPKDRFSAEMPDATLATLKIQPSEPRDSAVYFCASARTSSYEQYFGPGTRLTVT.

The chain is built from TRBV6-4 and TRBJ1-1; TRBD1 might be the D (6 bases). CDR3 size: 14 residues. CDR1 is MRHNA, CDR2 SNTAGT, per germline. With 5 bases removed from V and 2 bases from J, the gap between germline ends came to 12 bases. CDR3 protein: CASSPTGFNTEAFF. The CDR3 region has the DNA TGTGCCAGCAGTCCGACAGGATTTAACACTGAAGCTTTCTTT.

Note on this clone: The same CDR3 is also encoded by other DNA sequences in this sample. The chain combines TRBV7-3 with TRBJ1-5; D may be TRBD1 (6 bases). Germline V gives CDR1 SGHTA, CDR2 FQGTGA. Trimming pared 5 bases from V and 7 bases from J, leaving 12 bases between. The CDR3 covers 13 residues. In nucleotides, the CDR3 is TGTGCCAGCAGCCCCCAAGGGGGGCAGCCCCAGCATTTT. This gives the protein CASSPQGGQPQHF. Based on the CDR3 plus reference TRBV7-3 and TRBJ1-5, the full variable domain is GAGVSQTPSNKVTEKGKYVELRCDPISGHTALYWYRQSLGQGPEFLIYFQGTGAADDSGLPNDRFFAVRPEGSVSTLKIQRTERGDSAVYLCASSPQGGQPQHFGDGTRLSIL.

The CDR3 spells CDSGSKLADEQYF. The CDR3 DNA reads as TGTGACTCCGGGTCGAAGCTGGCAGACGAGCAGTACTTC. V gene TRBV21-1 combines with J gene TRBJ2-7; the table's D call of TRBD2 was not tested on the DNA. TRBV21-1 is described as a pseudogene. There are 13 residues in the CDR3.

J is TRBJ2-1 and V is TRBV3-1 (or the pseudogene TRBV3-2); 7 bases fit TRBD2. CDR1 is LGHDT, CDR2 YNNKEL, per germline (reference sequence). The CDR3 length is 15 residues. Trimming cost V 4 bases and J 12 bases; bases outside gene matches: 15. The CDR3 here is CASSPLTSPTRGQFF. CDR3 DNA: TGTGCCAGCAGCCCCTTGACTAGCCCGACCCGGGGGCAGTTCTTC.

The count of this clone is one. The chain recombines TRBV3-1 (or the pseudogene TRBV3-2) with TRBJ1-6, with D unclear. V was clipped by 0 bases and J by 7 bases, with 13 bases between them. This CDR3 is built from 16 residues. Germline V gene sequence: CDR1 LGHDT, CDR2 YNNKEL (reference sequence). For the CDR3, the DNA is TGTGCCAGCAGCCAAGATCGGGCAGGCGTAAATTCACCCCTCCACTTT. It specifies CASSQDRAGVNSPLHF.

The chain uses TRBV5-8 and TRBJ1-2, with D unclear. The germline gives CDR1 SGHTS, CDR2 YDEGEE. The CDR3 is 16 residues long. Trimming removed 3 bases at V and 8 bases at J, with 23 bases between. CDR3: CASSSNRPGHVWGYTF. CDR3 nucleotide sequence: TGTGCCAGCAGCTCGAACCGACCGGGCCATGTTTGGGGCTACACCTTC.

The V and J genes are TRBV14 and TRBJ2-5, with 9 bases aligning to TRBD2. The trim removed 0 bases at V and 2 bases at J, leaving 13 bases unmatched. CDR3 length equals 19 residues. CDR1 is SGHDN, CDR2 FVKESK, per germline. CDR3 sequence: CASSQEGGNSGGPQETQYF. Here the CDR3 DNA reads TGTGCCAGCAGCCAAGAAGGAGGAAATAGCGGGGGACCTCAAGAGACCCAGTACTTC.

In its sample, this clone is medium-sized (0.01 to 0.1%). This rearrangement joins TRBV6-5 to TRBJ1-3; no definite D call. V was clipped by 6 bases and J by 0 bases, with 12 bases between them. The length of the CDR3 is 15 residues. CDR1 MNHEY and CDR2 SVGAGI come from the germline V gene. The CDR3 spells CASRPRSSSGNTIYF. CDR3 bases: TGTGCCAGCAGACCCAGATCGAGCTCTGGAAACACCATATATTTT.

V and J are TRBV5-1 and TRBJ1-2; TRBD1 aligns across 8 bases. After removal of 4 bases from V and 4 bases from J, the junction contained 6 bases not matched to a gene. CDR3 size: 14 residues. Looked up from germline, CDR1 is SGHRS and CDR2 is YFSETQ. The chain's CDR3 is CASSPDRVGYGYTF. DNA for the CDR3: TGCGCCAGCAGCCCGGACAGGGTGGGCTATGGCTACACCTTC.

This chain uses TRBV5-1 with TRBJ2-5; possibly TRBD2 for D (6 bases). CDR3 length: 15 amino acids. With 2 bases removed from V and 4 bases from J, the gap between germline ends came to 15 bases. Per the germline V gene, CDR1 is SGHRS and CDR2 is YFSETQ. The CDR3 bases are TGCGCCAGCAGCTTTTTGGGGACTCCTCCAGAGACCCAGTACTTC. It yields the protein CASSFLGTPPETQYF.